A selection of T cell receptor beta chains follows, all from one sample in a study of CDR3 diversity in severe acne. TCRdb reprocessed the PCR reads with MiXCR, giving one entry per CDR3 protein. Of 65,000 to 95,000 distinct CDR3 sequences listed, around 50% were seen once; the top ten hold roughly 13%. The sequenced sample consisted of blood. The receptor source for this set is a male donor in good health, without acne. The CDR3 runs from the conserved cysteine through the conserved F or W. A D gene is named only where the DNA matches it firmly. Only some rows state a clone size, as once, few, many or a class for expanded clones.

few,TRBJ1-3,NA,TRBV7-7,CASSLSSTIYF,TGTGCTAGCAGCTTAAGTAGCACCATATATTTT
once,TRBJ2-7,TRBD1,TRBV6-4,CASSAWDRGREQYF,TGTGCCAGCAGTGCTTGGGACAGGGGGCGGGAGCAGTACTTC
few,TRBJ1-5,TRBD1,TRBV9,CASSVATGGQPQHF,TGTGCCAGCAGCGTAGCGACAGGGGGGCAGCCCCAGCATTTT
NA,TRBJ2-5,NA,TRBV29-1,CSVFQETQYF,TGCAGCGTCTTCCAAGAGACCCAGTACTTC
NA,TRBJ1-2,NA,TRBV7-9,CASREGEYGYTF,TGTGCCAGCAGGGAAGGGGAATATGGCTACACCTTC
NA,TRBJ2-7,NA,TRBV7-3,CASSLSPWSGEQYF,TGTGCCAGCAGCTTAAGTCCGTGGTCCGGGGAGCAGTACTTC
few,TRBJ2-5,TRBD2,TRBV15,CATSGLAGQETQYF,TGTGCCACCAGCGGGCTAGCGGGCCAAGAGACCCAGTACTTC
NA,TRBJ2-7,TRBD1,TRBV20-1,CSALRRDRGPNEQYF,TGCAGTGCCTTGAGGAGGGACAGGGGGCCCAACGAGCAGTACTTC
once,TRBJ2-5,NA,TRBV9,CASSVGGSQYF,TGTGCCAGCAGCGTAGGAGGGTCCCAGTACTTC
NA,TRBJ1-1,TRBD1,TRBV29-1,CSVELGQGGTEAFF,TGCAGCGTTGAGTTGGGACAGGGGGGCACTGAAGCTTTCTTT
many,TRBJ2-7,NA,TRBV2,CASSEGLSYEQYF,TGTGCCAGCAGTGAGGGTTTATCCTACGAGCAGTACTTC
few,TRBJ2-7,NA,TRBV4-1,CASSQVGRDEQYF,TGCGCCAGCAGCCAAGTAGGTCGGGACGAGCAGTACTTC
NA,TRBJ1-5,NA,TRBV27,CASGNRDQPQHF,TGTGCCAGCGGGAACAGGGACCAGCCCCAGCATTTT
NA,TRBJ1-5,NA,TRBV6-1,CASKLTRQPNQPQHF,TGTGCCAGCAAGTTGACAAGGCAGCCCAATCAGCCCCAGCATTTT
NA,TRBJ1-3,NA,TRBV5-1,CASSSAASANYGYTIYF,TGCGCCAGCAGCTCGGCCGCCTCAGCTAACTATGGCTACACCATATATTTT
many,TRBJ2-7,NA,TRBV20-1,CSARGWGEAFGGEQYF,TGCAGTGCTAGAGGATGGGGGGAGGCCTTTGGGGGCGAGCAGTACTTC
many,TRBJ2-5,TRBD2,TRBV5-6,CASSPTSGVKETQYF,TGTGCCAGCAGTCCAACTAGCGGGGTAAAAGAGACCCAGTACTTC
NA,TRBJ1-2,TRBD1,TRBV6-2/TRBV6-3,CASIPGQGHGYGYTF,TGTGCCAGCATACCCGGACAGGGCCACGGCTATGGCTACACCTTC
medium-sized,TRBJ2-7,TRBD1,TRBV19,CASSTGTGGEQYF,TGTGCCAGTAGTACGGGGACAGGGGGCGAGCAGTACTTC
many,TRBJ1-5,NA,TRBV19,CASSIPADTQPQHF,TGTGCCAGTAGTATTCCGGCAGACACTCAGCCCCAGCATTTT
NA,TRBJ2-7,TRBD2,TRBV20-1,CSAPRLAGGYEQYF,TGCAGTGCTCCTCGACTAGCGGGAGGGTACGAGCAGTACTTC
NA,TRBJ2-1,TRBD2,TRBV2,CASSSTSDEQFF,TGTGCCAGCAGTTCGACTAGCGATGAGCAGTTCTTC
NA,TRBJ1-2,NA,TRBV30,CASQVDGQPPYGYTF,TGTGCCTCTCAAGTGGACGGCCAACCCCCATATGGCTACACCTTC
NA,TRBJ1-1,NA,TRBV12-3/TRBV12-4,CASSLPGVKGPTEAFF,TGTGCCAGCAGTCTTCCAGGGGTAAAAGGGCCCACTGAAGCTTTCTTT
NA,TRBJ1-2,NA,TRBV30,CAWSSNGFYGYTF,TGTGCCTGGAGCTCGAACGGCTTCTATGGCTACACCTTC
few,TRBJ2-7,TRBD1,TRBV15,CATSRGGQVANEQYF,TGTGCCACCAGCAGAGGGGGACAGGTCGCCAACGAGCAGTACTTC
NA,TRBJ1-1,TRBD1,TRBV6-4,CASSPAGQGGPEAFF,TGTGCCAGCAGTCCAGCGGGACAGGGAGGACCTGAAGCTTTCTTT
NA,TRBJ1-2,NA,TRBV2,CATHIGNYGYTF,TGTGCCACCCATATCGGGAACTATGGCTACACCTTC
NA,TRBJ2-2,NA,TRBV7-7,CASSLGQSDTGELFF,TGTGCTAGCAGTCTTGGACAGAGTGACACCGGGGAGCTGTTTTTT
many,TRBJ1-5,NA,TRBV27,CASSQTGGWNQPQHF,TGTGCCAGCAGCCAGACGGGGGGTTGGAATCAGCCCCAGCATTTT
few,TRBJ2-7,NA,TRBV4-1,CASSSGETYEQYF,TGCGCCAGCAGTAGCGGAGAGACCTACGAGCAGTACTTC
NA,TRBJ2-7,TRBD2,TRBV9,CASSPRSDSGRGATYEQYF,TGTGCCAGCAGCCCCCGAAGTGATAGCGGGAGAGGGGCCACCTACGAGCAGTACTTC
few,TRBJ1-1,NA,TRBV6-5,CASSPLDGGSEAFF,TGTGCCAGCAGTCCGCTGGACGGTGGAAGTGAAGCTTTCTTT
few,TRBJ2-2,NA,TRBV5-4,CASSVKDRATGELFF,TGTGCCAGCAGCGTAAAGGACCGTGCGACCGGGGAGCTGTTTTTT
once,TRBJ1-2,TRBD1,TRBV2,CASTATGARGYTF,TGTGCCAGCACCGCGACAGGGGCGAGAGGCTACACCTTC
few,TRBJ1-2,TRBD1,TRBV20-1,CSARVRTGGDGYTF,TGCAGTGCTAGAGTACGGACAGGGGGAGATGGCTACACCTTC
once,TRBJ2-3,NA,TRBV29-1,CSVDGRGTDTQYF,TGCAGCGTTGACGGCAGGGGCACAGATACGCAGTATTTT
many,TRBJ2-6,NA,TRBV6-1,CATRTGAGANVLTF,TGTGCCACCCGAACGGGCGCTGGGGCCAACGTCCTGACTTTC
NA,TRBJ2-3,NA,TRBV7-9,CASSSTTPLGADTQYF,TGTGCCAGCAGCTCTACCACACCCCTCGGGGCAGATACGCAGTATTTT
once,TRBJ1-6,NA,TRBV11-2,CASSLAGDNSPLHF,TGTGCCAGCAGCTTGGCAGGGGACAACTCACCCCTCCACTTT
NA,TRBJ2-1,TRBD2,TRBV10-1,CASSLAGGKIWQFF,TGCGCCAGCAGCCTAGCGGGGGGTAAGATTTGGCAGTTCTTC
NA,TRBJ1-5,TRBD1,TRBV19,CASSPQGQINQPQHF,TGTGCCAGTAGTCCTCAGGGACAGATCAATCAGCCCCAGCATTTT
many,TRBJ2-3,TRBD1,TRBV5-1,CASSLEGQGHTDTQYF,TGCGCCAGCAGCTTGGAGGGACAGGGCCACACAGATACGCAGTATTTT
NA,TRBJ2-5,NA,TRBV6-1,CASRLIQETQYF,TGTGCCAGCAGACTGATACAAGAGACCCAGTACTTC
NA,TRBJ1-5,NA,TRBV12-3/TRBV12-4,CASSLDVSRNTGSNQPQHF,TGTGCCAGCAGTTTAGATGTTAGCAGGAACACCGGGAGCAATCAGCCCCAGCATTTT
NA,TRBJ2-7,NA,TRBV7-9,CASRGIGTGSYEQYF,TGCGCCAGCAGAGGGATCGGGACGGGTTCCTACGAGCAGTACTTC
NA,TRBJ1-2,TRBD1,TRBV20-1,CSARVEGDRGYIGYTF,TGCAGTGCTAGAGTGGAGGGGGACAGGGGGTATATTGGCTACACCTTC
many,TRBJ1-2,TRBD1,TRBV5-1,CASSLGDSKNYGYTF,TGCGCCAGCAGCTTGGGGGACAGCAAAAACTATGGCTACACCTTC
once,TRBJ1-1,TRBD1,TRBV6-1,CASSPEAGGNTEAFF,TGTGCCAGCAGCCCGGAGGCAGGGGGGAACACTGAAGCTTTCTTT
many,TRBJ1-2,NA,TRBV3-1,CASSPAASNYGYTF,TGTGCCAGCAGCCCCGCCGCCTCAAACTATGGCTACACCTTC
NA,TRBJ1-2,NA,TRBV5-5,CASTVDGAYGYTF,TGTGCCAGCACTGTGGACGGAGCCTATGGCTACACCTTC
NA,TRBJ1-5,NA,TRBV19,CASSLSNQPQHF,TGTGCCAGTAGTTTAAGCAATCAGCCCCAGCATTTT
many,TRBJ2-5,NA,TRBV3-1,CASSQDWDEETQYF,TGTGCCAGCAGCCAAGATTGGGATGAAGAGACCCAGTACTTC
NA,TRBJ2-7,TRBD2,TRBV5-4,CASSWAGGSSYEQYF,TGTGCCAGCAGCTGGGCCGGCGGGAGCTCCTACGAGCAGTACTTC
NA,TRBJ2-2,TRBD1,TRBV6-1,CASSTGTGMAGELFF,TGTGCCAGCAGCACCGGGACAGGGATGGCCGGGGAGCTGTTTTTT
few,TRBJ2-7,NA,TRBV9,CASSVESPDWNVTYEQYF,TGTGCCAGCAGCGTAGAGTCACCGGACTGGAATGTTACCTACGAGCAGTACTTC
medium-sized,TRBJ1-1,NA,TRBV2,CASSERGTAFF,TGTGCCAGCAGTGAAAGAGGGACGGCTTTCTTT